The next 24 T cell receptor beta chains were all read from a single sample in a study of T cell changes during pregnancy in multiple sclerosis. Method: immunoSEQ multiplex PCR; TCRdb's copy keeps in-frame clones and lacks some. This sample has about 70,000 clones, with approximately 94% found just once. The sample in question was peripheral blood, obtained in the third trimester of pregnancy. Every receptor here comes from a female donor with multiple sclerosis, enrolled in a pregnancy study.

The chain links TRBV6-4 to TRBJ2-2, with 7 positions matching TRBD2. Germline V gene lookup returns CDR1 MRHNA and CDR2 SNTAGT. V was pared by 5 bases and J by 3 bases, with 3 bases of the junction left unmatched. There are 14 residues in the CDR3. The CDR3 nucleotides read TGTGCCAGCAGTAGACTAGCTCACACCGGGGAGCTGTTTTTT. Its translation: CASSRLAHTGELFF.

This clone is medium-sized. The rearrangement joins TRBV5-6 to TRBJ2-1, with D hard to call. CDR3 length: 14 residues. V was trimmed by 4 bases and J by 0 bases, leaving 8 bases between them. The germline CDR1 and CDR2 sequences are SGHDT and YYEEEE. The CDR3 reads CASSRRSSYNEQFF. The DNA for the CDR3 is TGTGCCAGCAGCCGAAGGAGCTCCTACAATGAGCAGTTCTTC.

The gene calls are TRBV7-2 and TRBJ2-6; tentative D call: TRBD1 (6 bases). This CDR3 is built from 15 residues. With 3 bases removed from V and 6 bases from J, the gap between germline ends came to 12 bases. The germline CDR1 and CDR2 sequences are SGHTA and FQGNSA. The CDR3 region is CASSLGTGKANVLTF. For the CDR3, the DNA is TGTGCCAGCAGCTTGGGCACAGGGAAGGCCAACGTCCTGACTTTC.

This sequence joins TRBV25-1 and TRBJ2-5; D call uncertain. Per germline, CDR1 MGHDK and CDR2 SYGVNS. The CDR3 length is 13 residues. Trimming took off 1 base at V and 5 bases at J, with 8 bases between the two ends. In DNA form, the CDR3 reads TGTGCCAGCAGTGAATCGCGGTGGGAGACCCAGTACTTC. Protein product: CASSESRWETQYF.

This clone was found once. V gene TRBV6-5 combines with J gene TRBJ2-1, with 7 bases lining up with TRBD2. This CDR3 is built from 14 residues. In germline, CDR1 is MNHEY, CDR2 SVGAGI. After removal of 5 bases from V and 6 bases from J, the junction contained 7 bases not matched to a gene. The CDR3 loop reads CASSRTSFGNEQFF. In DNA form, the CDR3 reads TGTGCCAGCAGTCGGACTAGTTTCGGCAATGAGCAGTTCTTC.

This chain links TRBV19 with TRBJ1-1; 10 positions match TRBD1. This CDR3 is built from 13 residues. Germline V gives CDR1 LNHDA, CDR2 SQIVND (reference sequence). V was clipped by 8 bases and J by 10 bases; unmatched bases: 10. CDR3 region: CASDRGQFEGAFF. As DNA, the CDR3 is TGTGCCAGTGACAGGGGGCAATTTGAGGGAGCTTTCTTT.

The rearrangement uses TRBV10-2 and TRBJ2-2, with a possible D match to TRBD2 (7 bases). The length of the CDR3 is 16 residues. The V gene lost 5 bases and the J gene lost 0 bases, with 13 bases spanning the gap. CDR1 and CDR2 (germline): WSHSY, SAAADI. The CDR3 is CASSPRGGANTGELFF. The DNA for the CDR3 is TGCGCCAGCAGTCCCCGCGGGGGCGCGAACACCGGGGAGCTGTTTTTT.

This chain connects TRBV29-1 to TRBJ1-1; D is ambiguous. The CDR3 extends over 14 amino acids. CDR1 is SQVTM, CDR2 ANQGSEA, per germline. V lost 6 bases and J 1 base, leaving 15 bases between the germline ends. CDR3 residues: CSVLGFRENTEAFF. CDR3 nucleotide sequence: TGCAGCGTGCTGGGGTTCCGGGAGAACACTGAAGCTTTCTTT.

The chain combines TRBV5-6 with TRBJ1-6, with 9 bases identical to TRBD1. From germline, CDR1 is SGHDT and CDR2 YYEEEE. The CDR3 has 18 residues. Losses at the gene ends were 0 bases for V and 2 bases for J; bases not matched to a gene: 6. The CDR3 sequence is CASSLDVTGGTYNSPLHF. CDR3 coding DNA: TGTGCCAGCAGCTTGGACGTGACAGGGGGAACCTATAATTCACCCCTCCACTTT.

In this sample, this clone turned up once. J is TRBJ2-7 and V is TRBV19; a possible D gene is TRBD2 (5 bases). The CDR3 consists of 12 residues. Trimming pared 2 bases from V and 7 bases from J, leaving 9 bases between. Germline lookup yields CDR1 LNHDA and CDR2 SQIVND (reference sequence). DNA for the CDR3: TGTGCCAGTAGTATAAGTGAGGGAGAGCAGTACTTC. Protein sequence: CASSISEGEQYF. Based on the CDR3 plus reference TRBV19 and TRBJ2-7, the full variable domain is DGGITQSPKYLFRKEGQNVTLSCEQNLNHDAMYWYRQDPGQGLRLIYYSQIVNDFQKGDIAEGYSVSREKKESFPLTVTSAQKNPTAFYLCASSISEGEQYFGPGTRLTVT.

This clone was picked up one time. The chain joins TRBV7-9 to TRBJ1-6; 9 bases map to TRBD1. The CDR3 is 16 residues long. The trim removed 6 bases at V and 5 bases at J, leaving 8 bases unmatched. The germline CDR1 and CDR2 sequences are SEHNR and FQNEAQ (reference sequence). For the CDR3, the DNA is TGTGCCAGCAGGCGGACAGGGGCCGCCGATAATTCACCCCTCCACTTT. The encoded protein is CASRRTGAADNSPLHF.

The V call is TRBV7-6, the J call TRBJ2-1; 8 bases are shared with TRBD2. CDR1 is SGHVS, CDR2 FNYEAQ, per germline. The CDR3 runs to 18 residues. J gave up 0 bases and V 5 bases, and 12 bases lay outside the gene matches. CDR3: CASSPLTSGPSSYNEQFF. The CDR3 nucleotides are TGTGCCAGCAGCCCCCTAACTAGCGGCCCTAGCTCCTACAATGAGCAGTTCTTC.

The gene calls are TRBV5-4 and TRBJ2-6, with TRBD1 as a possible D gene (5 bases). This CDR3 is 16 amino acids long. Per germline, CDR1 SGHNT and CDR2 YYREEE (reference sequence). The V and J ends lost 0 bases and 1 base respectively, with 8 bases between them. For the CDR3, the DNA is TGTGCCAGCAGCTTGGAAAGGGGATCTGGGGCCAACGTCCTGACTTTC. Translating gives CASSLERGSGANVLTF.

The chain is built from TRBV30 and TRBJ1-3; maybe TRBD1 (6 bases). The CDR3 sequence is 16 residues long. V dropped 4 bases and J dropped 0 bases, with 16 bases sitting between them. Germline V gene lookup returns CDR1 GTSNPN and CDR2 SVGIG (reference sequence). The CDR3 protein is CAWTTTGSYSGNTIYF. CDR3 DNA sequence: TGTGCCTGGACCACCACAGGGTCTTACTCTGGAAACACCATATATTTT.

This clone was detected once. The chain uses TRBV7-8 and TRBJ1-2; 9 bases agree with TRBD1. This CDR3 contains 14 residues. The V gene's germline CDR1 is SGHVS and CDR2 FQNEAQ. The ends lost 4 bases at V and 4 bases at J; junction bases unmatched: 4. CDR3 nucleotide sequence: TGTGCCAGCAGCTCGGGACAGGGCCTCTATGGCTACACCTTC. It is translated as CASSSGQGLYGYTF. Full variable domain (missing parts from reference TRBV7-8 and TRBJ1-2): GAGVSQSPRYKVAKRGQDVALRCDPISGHVSLFWYQQALGQGPEFLTYFQNEAQLDKSGLPSDRFFAERPEGSVSTLKIQRTQQEDSAVYLCASSSGQGLYGYTFGSGTRLTVV.

The chain has TRBV7-3 and TRBJ1-4, with 9 bases matching TRBD1. Germline-derived CDR1 and CDR2 are SGHTA and FQGTGA. The V and J ends lost 5 bases and 4 bases, in that order; junction bases with no gene match: 5. This CDR3 spans 15 amino acids. CDR3 sequence reads: CASSPTGGFNEKLFF. CDR3 bases: TGTGCCAGCAGCCCCACAGGGGGCTTTAATGAAAAACTGTTTTTT. The variable domain in full, completed from reference TRBV7-3 and TRBJ1-4, reads GAGVSQTPSNKVTEKGKYVELRCDPISGHTALYWYRQSLGQGPEFLIYFQGTGAADDSGLPNDRFFAVRPEGSVSTLKIQRTERGDSAVYLCASSPTGGFNEKLFFGSGTQLSVL.

The chain recombines TRBV19 with TRBJ1-1; maybe TRBD1 (6 bases). Trimming stripped 2 bases from V and 4 bases from J, with 11 bases between. Germline-derived CDR1 and CDR2 are LNHDA and SQIVND (reference sequence). The CDR3 sequence is 14 residues long. CDR3 protein: CASSIRGAGTEAFF. Written as DNA, the CDR3 is TGTGCCAGTAGTATACGGGGGGCCGGCACTGAAGCTTTCTTT. The full variable domain, in which reference TRBV19 and TRBJ1-1 provide the parts outside the CDR3, is DGGITQSPKYLFRKEGQNVTLSCEQNLNHDAMYWYRQDPGQGLRLIYYSQIVNDFQKGDIAEGYSVSREKKESFPLTVTSAQKNPTAFYLCASSIRGAGTEAFFGQGTRLTVV.

This clone was counted a few times. One end of the junction varies from germline; a read error may be responsible. This chain connects TRBV19 to TRBJ1-5; D not resolved. CDR1 is LNHDA, CDR2 SQIVND, per germline (reference sequence). The CDR3 extends over 14 amino acids. CDR3 region: CASTPQNLSRVRDF. Written as DNA, the CDR3 is TGTGCCAGTACACCCCAGAACCTAAGTCGGGTACGGGATTTT.

This rearrangement joins TRBV2 to TRBJ1-5; 9 bases are shared with TRBD1. The CDR3 is 14 residues long. CDR1 is SNHLY and CDR2 is FYNNEI in the germline V gene. V lost 6 bases to trimming and J lost 7 bases; unmatched junction nucleotides: 7. CDR3 loop: CASSPDRGRQPQHF. In DNA, the CDR3 is TGTGCCAGCAGCCCCGACAGGGGGAGGCAGCCCCAGCATTTT.

The J gene is TRBJ1-2, the V gene TRBV30; 7 bases agree with TRBD1. The CDR3 is 14 residues long. V trimming: 4 bases; J trimming: 7 bases; junction bases outside the gene matches: 12. Germline V CDR1 and CDR2: GTSNPN, SVGIG (reference sequence). The CDR3 DNA reads TGTGCCTGGACCTCTTTGGAGGGGGCAGGTGGCTACACCTTC. This encodes CAWTSLEGAGGYTF. Looking up the rest from reference TRBV30 and TRBJ1-2 gives the full variable domain: SQTIHQWPATLVQPVGSPLSLECTVEGTSNPNLYWYRQAAGRGLQLLFYSVGIGQISSEVPQNLSASRPQDRQFILSSKKLLLSDSGFYLCAWTSLEGAGGYTFGSGTRLTVV.

The chain combines TRBV10-3 with TRBJ2-3, with a possible D match to TRBD2 (6 bases). The germline V gene encodes CDR1 ENHRY and CDR2 SYGVKD. With 11 bases removed from V and 4 bases from J, the gap between germline ends came to 13 bases. CDR3 size: 12 residues. CDR3 amino acids: CAVTSSPDTQYF. DNA of the CDR3: TGTGCCGTGACTAGTAGCCCAGATACGCAGTATTTT.

The chain recombines TRBV15 with TRBJ2-1; D perhaps matches TRBD1 (6 bases). The germline V and J ends were trimmed by 3 bases and 6 bases, with 18 bases remaining between them. Germline-derived CDR1 and CDR2 are LNHNV and YYDKDF (reference sequence). CDR3 length: 16 amino acids. This CDR3 is CATSRSGTNLLNEQFF. The CDR3, as DNA: TGTGCCACCAGCAGGTCCGGGACAAACCTCCTCAATGAGCAGTTCTTC.

The chain employs TRBV9 and TRBJ2-1; 13 bases are a match to TRBD2. The J segment lost 8 bases and the V segment lost 3 bases, leaving 8 bases of the junction unmatched. CDR1 is SGDLS, CDR2 YYNGEE, per germline. The CDR3 totals 16 residues. The CDR3 DNA sequence: TGTGCCAGCAGCGAACTAGCGGGGGGGTTTCGGGATGAGCAGTTCTTC. Translation gives CASSELAGGFRDEQFF.

The V gene is TRBV9, the J gene TRBJ1-2; 11 bases agree with TRBD1. V lost 4 bases, J lost 5 bases, and 7 bases stayed unmatched. CDR1 and CDR2 (germline): SGDLS, YYNGEE. The CDR3 is 15 amino acids. This CDR3 is CASSTRTGGGYGYTF. The CDR3 nucleotides are TGTGCCAGCAGCACGAGGACAGGGGGCGGGTATGGCTACACCTTC. The full variable domain, completed using reference TRBV9 and TRBJ1-2, is DSGVTQTPKHLITATGQRVTLRCSPRSGDLSVYWYQQSLDQGLQFLIQYYNGEERAKGNILERFSAQQFPDLHSELNLSSLELGDSALYFCASSTRTGGGYGYTFGSGTRLTVV.